The 4 T cell receptor beta chains presented below share a single source sample, sequenced in a study of blood T cell repertoires in COVID-19. Clones were read by immunoSEQ multiplex PCR, and TCRdb kept only the in-frame ones, dropping some. The sample holds around 250,000 clones, about four fifths seen once. The sequencing sample was made of peripheral blood. The receptors derive from a man aged 50-59 years with active or convalescent COVID-19.

This clone showed up just once. The chain combines TRBV7-2 with TRBJ2-5, with a weak D call TRBD2 (6 bases). The CDR3 is made up of 17 amino acids. CDR1 and CDR2 from the germline V gene are SGHTA and FQGNSA. Trimming stripped 1 base from V and 1 base from J, with 16 bases between. The CDR3 region is CASSLVSGDWLQETQYF. CDR3 sequence (DNA): TGTGCCAGCAGCTTAGTCTCCGGGGACTGGCTCCAAGAGACCCAGTACTTC.

The CDR3 bases are TGTGCCAGCAGCTTACAGGTCCCGATTTCACCCCTCCACTTT. It yields the protein CASSLQVPISPLHF. The gene calls are TRBV7-9 and TRBJ1-6; no firm D call. The CDR3 covers 14 residues. Germline CDR1 is SEHNR and CDR2 is FQNEAQ (reference sequence). V was cut by 2 bases and J by 9 bases, with 11 bases left in between.

The chain joins TRBV18 to TRBJ2-1, with D possibly matching TRBD2 (6 bases). The CDR3 consists of 15 residues. Trimming took 2 bases from V and 4 from J, leaving 12 bases between them. Germline V gene sequence: CDR1 KGHSH, CDR2 LQKENI. The CDR3 loop reads CASSPGLARYNEQFF. The CDR3 region has the DNA TGTGCCAGCTCACCAGGTCTAGCGAGGTACAATGAGCAGTTCTTC. The variable domain in full, with the rest retrieved from reference TRBV18 and TRBJ2-1, is NAGVMQNPRHLVRRRGQEARLRCSPMKGHSHVYWYRQLPEEGLKFMVYLQKENIIDESGMPKERFSAEFPKEGPSILRIQQVVRGDSAAYFCASSPGLARYNEQFFGPGTRLTVL.

V is TRBV5-1 and J is TRBJ1-6, with D maybe TRBD1 (5 bases). The germline V and J ends were trimmed by 3 bases and 7 bases, with 20 bases remaining between them. The germline V gene has CDR1 SGHRS and CDR2 YFSETQ. The CDR3 consists of 17 residues. This chain's CDR3 is CASSSYRGGGANSPLHF. CDR3 sequence (DNA): TGCGCCAGCAGCTCATACCGTGGGGGGGGAGCGAATTCACCCCTCCACTTT.